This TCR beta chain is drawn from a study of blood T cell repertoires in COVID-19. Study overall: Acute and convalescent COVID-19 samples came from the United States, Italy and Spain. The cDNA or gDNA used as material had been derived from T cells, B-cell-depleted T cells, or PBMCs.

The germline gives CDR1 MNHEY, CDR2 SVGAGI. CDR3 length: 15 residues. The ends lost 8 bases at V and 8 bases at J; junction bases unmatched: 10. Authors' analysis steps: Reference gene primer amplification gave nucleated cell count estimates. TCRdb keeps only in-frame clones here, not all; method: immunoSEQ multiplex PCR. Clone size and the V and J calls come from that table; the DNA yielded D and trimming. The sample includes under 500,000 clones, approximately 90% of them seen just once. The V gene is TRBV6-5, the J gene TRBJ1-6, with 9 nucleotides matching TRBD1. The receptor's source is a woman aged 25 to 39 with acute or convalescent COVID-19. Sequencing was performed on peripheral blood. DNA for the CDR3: TGTGCCAGCCTCACTCCGGGACAGGGTGATTCACCCCTCCACTTT. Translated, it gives CASLTPGQGDSPLHF.